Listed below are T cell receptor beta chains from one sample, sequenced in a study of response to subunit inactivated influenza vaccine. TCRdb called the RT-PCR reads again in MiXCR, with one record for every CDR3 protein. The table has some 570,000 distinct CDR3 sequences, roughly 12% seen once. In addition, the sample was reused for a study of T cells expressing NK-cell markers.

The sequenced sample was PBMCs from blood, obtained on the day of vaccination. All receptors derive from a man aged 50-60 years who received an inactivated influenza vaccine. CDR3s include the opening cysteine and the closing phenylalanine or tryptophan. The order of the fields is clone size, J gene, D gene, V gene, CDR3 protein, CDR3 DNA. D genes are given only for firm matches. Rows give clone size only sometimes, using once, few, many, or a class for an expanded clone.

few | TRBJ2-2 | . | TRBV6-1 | CASSNQDRWNTGELFF | TGTGCCAGCAGTAATCAGGATAGGTGGAACACCGGGGAGCTGTTTTTT
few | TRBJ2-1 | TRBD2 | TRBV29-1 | CSVAAGASGRDGTYNEQFF | TGCAGCGTCGCAGCGGGCGCTAGCGGGAGGGACGGGACCTACAATGAGCAGTTCTTC
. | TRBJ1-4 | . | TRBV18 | CASSPPNRLANEKLFF | TGTGCCAGCTCACCACCCAACAGGCTGGCTAATGAAAAACTGTTTTTT
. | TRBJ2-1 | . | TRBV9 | CASSASGTSYNEQFF | TGTGCCAGCAGCGCCTCCGGGACTTCCTACAATGAGCAGTTCTTC
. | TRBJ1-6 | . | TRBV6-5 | CASSYSPITGNNSPLHF | TGTGCCAGCAGTTACTCACCGATCACAGGGAACAATTCACCCCTCCACTTT
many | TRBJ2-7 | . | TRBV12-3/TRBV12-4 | CASSLEGGFYEQYF | TGTGCCAGCAGTTTGGAGGGGGGGTTCTACGAGCAGTACTTC
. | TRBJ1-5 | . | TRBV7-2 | CASSAREGHQPQHF | TGTGCCAGCAGCGCCAGGGAGGGGCATCAGCCCCAGCATTTT
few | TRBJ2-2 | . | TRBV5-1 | CASIGTGSYTGELFF | TGCGCCAGCATTGGAACAGGGAGTTACACCGGGGAGCTGTTTTTT
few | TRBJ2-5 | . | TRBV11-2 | CASSLALGVPETQYF | TGTGCCAGCAGCTTAGCTCTAGGCGTCCCCGAGACCCAGTACTTC
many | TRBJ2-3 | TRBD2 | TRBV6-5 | CASSYITGGRGDTQYF | TGTGCCAGCAGTTACATTACGGGAGGGCGAGGAGATACGCAGTATTTT
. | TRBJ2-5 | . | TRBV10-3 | CAISDRGTQYF | TGTGCCATCAGTGACAGGGGGACCCAGTACTTC
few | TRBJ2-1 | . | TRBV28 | CASSFSPSTGRNEQFF | TGTGCCAGCAGTTTTTCCCCCAGCACAGGGAGGAATGAGCAGTTCTTC
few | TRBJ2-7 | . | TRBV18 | CASSPGAAYEQYF | TGTGCCAGCTCACCAGGGGCCGCCTACGAGCAGTACTTC
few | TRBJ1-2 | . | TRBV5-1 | CASSLESQNNYGYTF | TGCGCCAGCAGCTTGGAATCCCAGAATAACTATGGCTACACCTTC
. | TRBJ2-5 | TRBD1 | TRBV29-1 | CSVELRDRALFYQETQYF | TGCAGCGTTGAGTTACGGGACAGGGCCCTTTTCTACCAAGAGACCCAGTACTTC
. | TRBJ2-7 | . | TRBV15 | CATSRDRLRSGEQYF | TGTGCCACCAGCAGAGATCGTCTCAGGTCGGGCGAGCAGTACTTC
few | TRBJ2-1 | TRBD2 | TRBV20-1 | CSAKGGRVNNEQFF | TGCAGTGCTAAGGGCGGGAGGGTAAATAATGAGCAGTTCTTC
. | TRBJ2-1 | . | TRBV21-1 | CASSKVRLAYNEQFF | TGTGCCAGCAGCAAAGTCCGACTAGCGTACAATGAGCAGTTCTTC
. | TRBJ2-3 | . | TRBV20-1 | CSASTREPLDTQYF | TGCAGTGCGAGTACTAGGGAGCCATTGGATACGCAGTATTTT
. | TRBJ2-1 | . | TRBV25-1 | CASSGRSSYNEQFF | TGTGCCAGCAGTGGCAGGTCCTCCTACAATGAGCAGTTCTTC
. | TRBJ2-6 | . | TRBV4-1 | CASSQADSGANVLTF | TGCGCCAGCAGCCAAGCAGATTCTGGGGCCAACGTCCTGACTTTC
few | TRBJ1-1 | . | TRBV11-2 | CASSLGGGLTEAFF | TGTGCCAGCAGCTTAGGTGGGGGACTCACTGAAGCTTTCTTT
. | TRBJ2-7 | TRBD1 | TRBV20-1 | CSAYTGARRHEQYF | TGCAGTGCGTATACAGGGGCTCGACGCCACGAGCAGTACTTC
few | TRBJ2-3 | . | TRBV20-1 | CSAIEENTDTQYF | TGCAGTGCTATAGAAGAAAACACAGATACGCAGTATTTT
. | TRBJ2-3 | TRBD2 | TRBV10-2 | CASSEGGLAGTDTQYF | TGCGCCAGCAGTGAGGGGGGACTAGCGGGGACAGATACGCAGTATTTT
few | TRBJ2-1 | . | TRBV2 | CATLFEIGDNEQFF | TGTGCCACGCTTTTTGAAATAGGTGACAATGAGCAGTTCTTC
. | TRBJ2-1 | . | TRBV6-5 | CASSSDLVYSYNEQFF | TGTGCCAGCAGTTCAGATTTGGTGTACTCCTACAATGAGCAGTTCTTC
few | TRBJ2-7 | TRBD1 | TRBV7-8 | CASSLGGQGARYEQYF | TGTGCCAGCAGCTTAGGAGGGCAGGGGGCCCGCTACGAGCAGTACTTC
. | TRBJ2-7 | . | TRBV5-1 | CASSLDQRTFYEQYF | TGCGCCAGCAGCTTGGACCAGCGGACGTTTTACGAGCAGTACTTC
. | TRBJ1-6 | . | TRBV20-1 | CSARDLPYNSPLHF | TGCAGTGCTAGAGACCTCCCCTATAATTCACCCCTCCACTTT
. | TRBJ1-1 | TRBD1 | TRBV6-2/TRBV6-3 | CASSTWTGKAFF | TGTGCCAGCAGTACGTGGACAGGGAAAGCTTTCTTT
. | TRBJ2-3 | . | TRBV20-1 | CSASGGGGGTDTQYF | TGCAGTGCTAGTGGCGGTGGGGGCGGCACAGATACGCAGTATTTT
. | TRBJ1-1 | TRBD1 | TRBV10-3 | CAISVDRVTEAFF | TGTGCCATCAGCGTGGACAGGGTCACTGAAGCTTTCTTT
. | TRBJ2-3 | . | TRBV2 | CASLTDTQYF | TGTGCCAGTCTGACAGATACGCAGTATTTT
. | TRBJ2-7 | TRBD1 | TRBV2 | CASKRQGDSYEQYF | TGTGCCAGCAAGAGACAGGGCGACTCCTACGAGCAGTACTTC
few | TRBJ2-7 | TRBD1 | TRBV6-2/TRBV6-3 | CASSQQGYYEQYF | TGTGCCAGCAGTCAACAGGGGTACTACGAGCAGTACTTC
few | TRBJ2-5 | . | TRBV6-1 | CASSRPGRETQYF | TGTGCCAGCAGTCGCCCAGGGCGTGAGACCCAGTACTTC
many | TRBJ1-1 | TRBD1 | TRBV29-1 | CSVELGGTRAFF | TGCAGCGTTGAATTAGGGGGCACTAGAGCTTTCTTT